This T cell receptor beta chain derives from a study of naive and memory T cell subsets. This clonotype was recorded a few times. Its matching antigen is unknown. The germline V and J ends were trimmed by 5 bases and 3 bases, with 9 bases remaining between them. Germline V CDR1 and CDR2: SGDLS, YYNGEE. This CDR3 region has 13 residues. Study findings and constraints: Diversity fell and Gini index rose from naive through CM, EM, EMRA. Naive repertoires, especially CD8, held a few larger clonotypes, possibly memory cells re-expressing CD45RA.

CMV status came from CD4+ T cell IFNgamma after overnight CMV lysate stimulation of fresh PBMCs. Sequential positive selection took CD4 T cells first, then CD8 T cells. Four subsets defined by CD45RA and CD27 were sorted after CD3, CD4, CD8 and live/dead staining. The beta constant-region primer was an equimolar mix of two oligonucleotides covering TRBC1 and TRBC2. The ligated cDNA underwent four PCR rounds using SP2 and nested alpha and beta constant-region primers. MiXCR was run by TCRdb on the UMI-ligation and nested PCR reads, yielding one entry per CDR3 protein. The sample consists of roughly 140,000 distinct CDR3 sequences, about 20% of them appearing once.

The genes are TRBV9 and TRBJ2-1; D call uncertain. This TCR was recovered from a human donor in good health. The sequencing input was naive CD8+ T cells from blood. This CDR3 reads CASSALVYNEQFF. CDR3 nucleotide sequence: TGTGCCAGCAGTGCTTTGGTCTACAATGAGCAGTTCTTC.